The rows below give T cell receptor beta chains drawn from one sample of a study of T cells after yellow fever vaccination. TCRdb reprocessed the 5' RACE reads with MiXCR, giving one entry per CDR3 protein. The sample includes some 96,000 distinct CDR3 sequences, approximately 9% seen only once; the top ten take roughly 15%. Here the sequenced sample was CD8+ T cells not binding an NS4B(214-222) dextramer, sorted from PBMCs, taken less than 18 days after the first yellow fever vaccination. The source is a man between 18 and 35 years old who received the YFV17D yellow fever vaccine. Each CDR3 is given with its conserved first and last residue. Each record gives: V gene, D gene, clone size, CDR3 length, J gene, CDR3 protein, CDR3 DNA. A D gene is named only where the DNA matches it firmly. A clone size is listed for some rows: how often the clone was seen (once, few, many), or a class if it is expanded.

>TRBV6-1|TRBD1|few|17|TRBJ2-6
CASSAGTGGSGANVLTF
TGTGCCAGCAGTGCCGGGACAGGGGGCTCTGGGGCCAACGTCCTGACTTTC
>TRBV27|-|many|14|TRBJ1-4
CASSFWRGNEKLFF
TGTGCCAGCAGTTTTTGGAGGGGGAATGAAAAACTGTTTTTT
>TRBV29-1|-|many|11|TRBJ1-1
CSARENTEAFF
TGCAGCGCTAGGGAAAACACTGAAGCTTTCTTT
>TRBV3-1|-|-|17|TRBJ2-2
CASSKVLVGPNTGELFF
TGTGCCTCCAGCAAAGTATTGGTCGGGCCAAACACCGGGGAGCTGTTTTTT
>TRBV4-1|-|many|15|TRBJ2-1
CASSRARGLPNEQFF
TGCGCCAGCAGCCGCGCGAGGGGGTTACCCAATGAGCAGTTCTTC
>TRBV27|-|few|13|TRBJ2-1
CASSISRYNEQFF
TGTGCCAGCAGTATAAGTCGTTACAATGAGCAGTTCTTC
>TRBV5-1|-|-|15|TRBJ1-1
CASSLEEGRNTEAFF
TGCGCCAGCAGCTTGGAAGAGGGCCGGAACACTGAAGCTTTCTTT
>TRBV6-4|-|-|11|TRBJ2-7
CASSDGHEQYF
TGTGCCAGCAGTGATGGACACGAGCAGTACTTC
>TRBV12-3/TRBV12-4|-|-|15|TRBJ2-1
CASIPESGTYNEQFF
TGTGCCAGCATTCCAGAGTCGGGAACTTACAATGAGCAGTTCTTC
>TRBV7-8|-|-|14|TRBJ2-3
CASSLGGITDTQYF
TGTGCCAGCAGCTTAGGGGGGATCACAGATACGCAGTATTTT
>TRBV7-2|-|-|12|TRBJ2-7
CASSPPDPEQYF
TGTGCCAGCAGCCCCCCAGACCCCGAGCAGTACTTC
>TRBV5-6|-|-|14|TRBJ2-1
CASSREARHNEQFF
TGTGCCAGCAGCCGCGAGGCCCGGCACAATGAGCAGTTCTTC
>TRBV11-2|TRBD1|few|14|TRBJ1-1
CASSLGQGLTEAFF
TGTGCCAGCAGCTTGGGACAGGGGTTGACTGAAGCTTTCTTT
>TRBV27|TRBD1|once|17|TRBJ2-5
CASTSRMGQGAWETQYF
TGTGCCAGCACCTCCCGAATGGGACAGGGGGCTTGGGAGACCCAGTACTTC
>TRBV3-1|TRBD1|-|13|TRBJ2-4
CASSQDLDRERYF
TGTGCCAGCAGCCAAGACCTCGACAGGGAAAGGTACTTC
>TRBV5-1|TRBD2|-|15|TRBJ2-7
CASSWGTSEGYEQYF
TGCGCCAGCAGCTGGGGGACTAGCGAGGGTTACGAGCAGTACTTC
>TRBV12-3/TRBV12-4|-|many|14|TRBJ1-1
CASSLTGLAPEAFF
TGTGCCAGCAGTTTAACCGGTCTAGCCCCCGAAGCTTTCTTT
>TRBV15|-|-|13|TRBJ2-7
CATSPQTNYEQYF
TGTGCCACCAGCCCCCAAACAAACTACGAGCAGTACTTC
>TRBV5-4|TRBD2|-|15|TRBJ2-5
CASSLRLAVQETQYF
TGTGCCAGCAGCTTGAGACTAGCGGTCCAAGAGACCCAGTACTTC
>TRBV19|TRBD1|-|11|TRBJ1-2
CASSHRGGYTF
TGTGCCAGTAGTCACAGGGGAGGCTACACCTTC
>TRBV5-8|-|few|13|TRBJ1-1
CASTLQGRTEAFF
TGTGCCAGCACCTTACAGGGAAGAACTGAAGCTTTCTTT
>TRBV4-2|-|few|16|TRBJ2-3
CASSQNAGSSTDTQYF
TGTGCCAGCAGTCAAAACGCCGGGAGTAGCACAGATACGCAGTATTTT
>TRBV27|TRBD1|few|16|TRBJ1-5
CASSLYGTAPNQPQHF
TGTGCCAGCAGTCTATATGGGACAGCCCCTAATCAGCCCCAGCATTTT
>TRBV7-6|-|few|17|TRBJ2-3
CASSRTQARTSTDTQYF
TGTGCCAGCAGCAGAACGCAAGCGAGAACCAGCACAGATACGCAGTATTTT
>TRBV29-1|-|-|14|TRBJ2-1
CSVEDTQAYNEQFF
TGCAGCGTTGAAGATACGCAGGCTTACAATGAGCAGTTCTTC
>TRBV4-2|-|few|16|TRBJ2-3
CASRLEEGILTDTQYF
TGTGCCAGCAGACTAGAGGAGGGGATCCTCACAGATACGCAGTATTTT
>TRBV5-4|-|-|15|TRBJ1-2
CASRGPRGPANGYTF
TGTGCCAGCAGGGGGCCTCGGGGGCCGGCCAATGGCTACACCTTC
>TRBV4-3|-|-|18|TRBJ2-2
CASSQASQAEMNTGELFF
TGCGCCAGCAGCCAAGCTTCTCAAGCGGAGATGAACACCGGGGAGCTGTTTTTT
>TRBV5-6|-|few|11|TRBJ2-1
CASSTANEQFF
TGTGCCAGCAGCACCGCCAATGAGCAGTTCTTC
>TRBV4-1|-|many|15|TRBJ1-1
CASSPWGQGNTEAFF
TGCGCCAGCAGCCCCTGGGGCCAGGGAAACACTGAAGCTTTCTTT
>TRBV6-5|-|-|13|TRBJ2-5
CASSWVNQETQYF
TGTGCCAGCAGTTGGGTGAACCAAGAGACCCAGTACTTC
>TRBV4-2|TRBD1|once|23|TRBJ2-6
CASSPSELHGTVLRLPGANVLTF
TGTGCCAGCAGCCCCTCCGAACTCCATGGGACAGTCCTCCGTCTGCCTGGGGCCAACGTCCTGACTTTC
>TRBV9|-|once|15|TRBJ1-4
CASSPGTATREKLFF
TGTGCCAGCAGCCCGGGAACTGCAACTCGTGAAAAACTGTTTTTT
>TRBV4-3|TRBD1|few|15|TRBJ2-7
CASSQEDGTGGEQYF
TGCGCCAGCAGCCAAGAGGACGGGACAGGCGGTGAGCAGTACTTC
>TRBV7-3|-|many|17|TRBJ2-3
CASSLNPTGKGTDTQYF
TGTGCCAGCAGCTTAAACCCTACAGGGAAAGGGACAGATACGCAGTATTTT
>TRBV6-5|-|many|13|TRBJ1-2
CASSYTAGNGYTF
TGTGCCAGCAGTTACACCGCAGGGAATGGCTACACCTTC
>TRBV20-1|TRBD2|-|13|TRBJ2-1
CSAGTSGGNEQFF
TGCAGTGCGGGGACTAGCGGGGGAAATGAGCAGTTCTTC
>TRBV4-3|TRBD1|few|14|TRBJ1-2
CASSQAWTGSGYTF
TGCGCCAGCAGCCAAGCCTGGACAGGGAGTGGCTACACCTTC
>TRBV4-3|-|-|15|TRBJ2-1
CASSRTASSYNEQFF
TGCGCCAGCAGCCGGACTGCGAGCTCCTACAATGAGCAGTTCTTC
>TRBV4-2|-|-|17|TRBJ2-2
CASSQDMTWDSTGELFF
TGTGCCAGCAGCCAAGACATGACGTGGGATTCCACCGGGGAGCTGTTTTTT
>TRBV6-5|TRBD2|few|15|TRBJ2-3
CASSTSGASTDTQYF
TGTGCCAGCAGTACTAGCGGGGCTAGCACAGATACGCAGTATTTT
>TRBV4-3|-|many|14|TRBJ1-1
CASSREGGITEAFF
TGCGCCAGCAGCAGGGAGGGTGGGATCACTGAAGCTTTCTTT
>TRBV4-1|TRBD1|-|16|TRBJ2-2
CASSPVGTGDTGELFF
TGCGCCAGCAGCCCAGTCGGGACAGGGGACACCGGGGAGCTGTTTTTT
>TRBV7-9|-|-|13|TRBJ2-1
CASSSDMDNEQFF
TGTGCCAGCAGCTCGGACATGGACAATGAGCAGTTCTTC
>TRBV7-2|TRBD2|-|16|TRBJ2-3
CASSLTLAGAFDTQYF
TGTGCCAGCAGCCTTACCCTAGCGGGGGCATTTGATACGCAGTATTTT
>TRBV5-1|-|-|14|TRBJ2-7
CASSLRGQTYEQYF
TGCGCCAGCAGCTTGAGGGGTCAGACCTACGAGCAGTACTTC
>TRBV4-1|-|-|17|TRBJ1-4
CASSPYEGTVLNEKLFF
TGCGCCAGCAGCCCTTACGAGGGGACGGTTTTGAATGAAAAACTGTTTTTT
>TRBV27|-|many|14|TRBJ1-1
CASSSDEPYTEAFF
TGTGCCAGCAGTTCGGACGAACCATACACTGAAGCTTTCTTT
>TRBV4-1|-|few|17|TRBJ2-4
CASSQVPPEGVENIQYF
TGCGCCAGCAGCCAAGTCCCACCGGAGGGGGTGGAAAACATTCAGTACTTC
>TRBV7-2|-|few|15|TRBJ1-1
CASSFPGRLNTEAFF
TGTGCCAGCAGCTTTCCGGGACGGCTGAACACTGAAGCTTTCTTT
>TRBV4-1|-|-|15|TRBJ2-3
CARSGYPVVADTQYF
TGCGCCAGGAGCGGGTACCCCGTAGTCGCAGATACGCAGTATTTT
>TRBV7-3|TRBD2|-|15|TRBJ2-7
CASSLLPAGAYEQYF
TGTGCCAGCAGCTTATTACCAGCGGGGGCGTACGAGCAGTACTTC
>TRBV27|TRBD2|-|16|TRBJ2-1
CASSLKTSGVYNEQFF
TGTGCCAGCAGTTTAAAGACTAGCGGGGTATACAATGAGCAGTTCTTC
>TRBV7-6|-|few|17|TRBJ2-3
CASSLTSPLSSTDTQYF
TGTGCCAGCAGCTTAACGTCCCCGCTGAGCAGCACAGATACGCAGTATTTT
>TRBV7-2|-|few|13|TRBJ1-5
CASSLSTPQPQHF
TGTGCCAGCAGCCTTTCAACCCCTCAGCCCCAGCATTTT
>TRBV19|-|few|12|TRBJ1-5
CASSPPAQPQHF
TGTGCCAGTAGTCCCCCGGCTCAGCCCCAGCATTTT
>TRBV10-3|-|-|13|TRBJ2-7
CAISDFPIHEQYF
TGTGCCATCAGTGATTTTCCCATCCACGAGCAGTACTTC
>TRBV7-3|-|many|16|TRBJ1-1
CASSLTAGGGLTEAFF
TGTGCCAGCAGCTTAACGGCAGGCGGCGGCCTAACTGAAGCTTTCTTT
>TRBV5-1|TRBD2|few|14|TRBJ2-7
CASSLQGGVHEQYF
TGCGCCAGCAGCTTGCAGGGAGGGGTCCACGAGCAGTACTTC